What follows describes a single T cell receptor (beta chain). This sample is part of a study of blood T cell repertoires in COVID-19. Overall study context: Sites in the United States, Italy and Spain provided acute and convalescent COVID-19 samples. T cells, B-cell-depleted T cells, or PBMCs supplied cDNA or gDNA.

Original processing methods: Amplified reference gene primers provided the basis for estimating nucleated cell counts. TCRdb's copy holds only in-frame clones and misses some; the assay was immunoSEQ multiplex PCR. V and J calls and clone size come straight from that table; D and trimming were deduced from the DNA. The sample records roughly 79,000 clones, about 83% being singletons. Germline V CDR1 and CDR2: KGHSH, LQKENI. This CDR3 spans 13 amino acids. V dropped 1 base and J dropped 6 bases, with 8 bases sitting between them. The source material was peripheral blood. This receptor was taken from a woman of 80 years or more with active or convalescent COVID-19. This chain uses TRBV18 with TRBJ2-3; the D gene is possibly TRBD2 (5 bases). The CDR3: CASSPLGGDTQYF. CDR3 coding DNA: TGTGCCAGCTCACCACTTGGCGGGGATACGCAGTATTTT.